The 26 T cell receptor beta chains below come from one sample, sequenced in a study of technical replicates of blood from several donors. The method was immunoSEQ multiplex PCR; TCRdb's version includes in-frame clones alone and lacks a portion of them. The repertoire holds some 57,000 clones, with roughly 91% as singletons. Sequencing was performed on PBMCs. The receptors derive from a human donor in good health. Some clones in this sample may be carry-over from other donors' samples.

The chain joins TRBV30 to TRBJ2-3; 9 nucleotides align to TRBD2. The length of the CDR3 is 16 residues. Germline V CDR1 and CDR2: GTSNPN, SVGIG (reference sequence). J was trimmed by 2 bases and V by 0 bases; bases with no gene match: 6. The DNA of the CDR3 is TGTGCCTGGAGTGTAATGCTAGCGGGGTCCACAGATACGCAGTATTTT. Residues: CAWSVMLAGSTDTQYF. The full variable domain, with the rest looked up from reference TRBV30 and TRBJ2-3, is SQTIHQWPATLVQPVGSPLSLECTVEGTSNPNLYWYRQAAGRGLQLLFYSVGIGQISSEVPQNLSASRPQDRQFILSSKKLLLSDSGFYLCAWSVMLAGSTDTQYFGPGTRLTVL.

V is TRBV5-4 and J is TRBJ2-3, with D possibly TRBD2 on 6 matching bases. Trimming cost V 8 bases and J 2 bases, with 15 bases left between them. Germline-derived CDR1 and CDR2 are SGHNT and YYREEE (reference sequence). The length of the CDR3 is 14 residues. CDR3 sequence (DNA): TGTGCCAGTTACGGGGGACTTAACACAGATACGCAGTATTTT. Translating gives CASYGGLNTDTQYF.

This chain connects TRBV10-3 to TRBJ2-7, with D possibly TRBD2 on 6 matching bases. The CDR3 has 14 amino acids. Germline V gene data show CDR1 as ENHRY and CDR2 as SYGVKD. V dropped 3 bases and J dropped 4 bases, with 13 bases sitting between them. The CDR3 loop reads CAISDPRERYEQYF. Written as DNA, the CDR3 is TGTGCCATCAGTGACCCCCGGGAGCGATACGAGCAGTACTTC.

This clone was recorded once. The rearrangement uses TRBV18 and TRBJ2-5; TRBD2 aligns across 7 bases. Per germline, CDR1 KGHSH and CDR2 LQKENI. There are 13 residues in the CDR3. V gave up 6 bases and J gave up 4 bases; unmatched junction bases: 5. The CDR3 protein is CASSSGRGETQYF. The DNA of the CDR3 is TGTGCCAGCTCCTCGGGGAGGGGAGAGACCCAGTACTTC.

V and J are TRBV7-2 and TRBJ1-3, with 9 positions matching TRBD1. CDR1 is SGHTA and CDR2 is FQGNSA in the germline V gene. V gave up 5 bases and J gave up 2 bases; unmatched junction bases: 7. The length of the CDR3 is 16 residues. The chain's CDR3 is CASSPSRDRAGNTIYF. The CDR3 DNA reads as TGTGCCAGCAGCCCGTCCCGGGACAGGGCTGGAAACACCATATATTTT.

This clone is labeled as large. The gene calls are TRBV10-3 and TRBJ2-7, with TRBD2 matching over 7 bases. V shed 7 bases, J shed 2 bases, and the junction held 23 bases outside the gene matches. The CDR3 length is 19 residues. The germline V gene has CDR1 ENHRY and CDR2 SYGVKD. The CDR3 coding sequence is TGTGCCATCAATGGGGGAGGGAAGGTCGGTTTGCGGGTAACCTACGAGCAGTACTTC. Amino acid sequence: CAINGGGKVGLRVTYEQYF.

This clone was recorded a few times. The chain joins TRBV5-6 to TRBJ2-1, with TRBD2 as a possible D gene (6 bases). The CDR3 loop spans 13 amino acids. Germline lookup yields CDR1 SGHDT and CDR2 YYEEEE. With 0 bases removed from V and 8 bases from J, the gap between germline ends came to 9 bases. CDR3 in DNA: TGTGCCAGCAGCTTGGCACTAGCAGATGAGCAGTTCTTC. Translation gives CASSLALADEQFF. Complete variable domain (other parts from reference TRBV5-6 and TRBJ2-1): DAGVTQSPTHLIKTRGQQVTLRCSPKSGHDTVSWYQQALGQGPQFIFQYYEEEERQRGNFPDRFSGHQFPNYSSELNVNALLLGDSALYLCASSLALADEQFFGPGTRLTVL.

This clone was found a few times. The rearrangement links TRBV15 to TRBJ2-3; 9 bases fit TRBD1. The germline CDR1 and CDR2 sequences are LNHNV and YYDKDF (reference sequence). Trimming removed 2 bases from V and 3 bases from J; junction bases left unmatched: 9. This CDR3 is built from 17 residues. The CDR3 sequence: CATSRRVSGQGTDTQYF. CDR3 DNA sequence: TGTGCCACCAGCAGAAGGGTGTCCGGACAGGGGACAGATACGCAGTATTTT.

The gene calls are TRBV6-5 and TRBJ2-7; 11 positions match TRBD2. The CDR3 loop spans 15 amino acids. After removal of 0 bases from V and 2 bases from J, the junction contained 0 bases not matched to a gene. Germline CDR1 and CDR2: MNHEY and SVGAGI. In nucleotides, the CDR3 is TGTGCCAGCAGTTACTCACTAGCGGGGGCCTACGAGCAGTACTTC. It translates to CASSYSLAGAYEQYF.

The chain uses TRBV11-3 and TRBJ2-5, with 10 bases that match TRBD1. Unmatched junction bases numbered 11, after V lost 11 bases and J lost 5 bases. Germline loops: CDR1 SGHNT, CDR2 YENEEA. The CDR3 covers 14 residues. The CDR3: CARQDRGELETQYF. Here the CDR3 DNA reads TGTGCCCGACAGGACAGGGGGGAATTGGAGACCCAGTACTTC.

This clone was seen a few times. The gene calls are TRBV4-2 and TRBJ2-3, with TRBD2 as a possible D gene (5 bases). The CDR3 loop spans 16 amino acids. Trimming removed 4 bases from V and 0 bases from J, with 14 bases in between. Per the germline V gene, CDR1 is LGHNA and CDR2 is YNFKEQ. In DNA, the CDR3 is TGTGCCAGCAGCCTAGTCACCGGGGAAAGCACAGATACGCAGTATTTT. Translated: CASSLVTGESTDTQYF.

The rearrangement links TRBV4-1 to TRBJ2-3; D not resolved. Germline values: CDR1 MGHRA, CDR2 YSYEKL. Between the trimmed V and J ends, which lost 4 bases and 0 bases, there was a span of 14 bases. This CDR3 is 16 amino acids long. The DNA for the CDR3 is TGCGCCAGCAGCCCCCTATTTCACTTCAGCACAGATACGCAGTATTTT. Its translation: CASSPLFHFSTDTQYF.

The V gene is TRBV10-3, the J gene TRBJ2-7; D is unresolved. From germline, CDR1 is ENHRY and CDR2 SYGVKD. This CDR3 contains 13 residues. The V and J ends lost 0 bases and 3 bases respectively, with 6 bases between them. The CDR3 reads CAISESAGYEQYF. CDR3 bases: TGTGCCATCAGTGAGTCGGCAGGCTACGAGCAGTACTTC.

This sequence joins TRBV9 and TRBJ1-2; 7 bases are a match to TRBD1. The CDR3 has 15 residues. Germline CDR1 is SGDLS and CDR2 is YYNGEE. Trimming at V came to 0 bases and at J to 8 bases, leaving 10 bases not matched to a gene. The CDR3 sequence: CASSVGGGSLGGYTF. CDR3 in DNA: TGTGCCAGCAGCGTAGGAGGGGGCAGTCTGGGGGGCTACACCTTC.

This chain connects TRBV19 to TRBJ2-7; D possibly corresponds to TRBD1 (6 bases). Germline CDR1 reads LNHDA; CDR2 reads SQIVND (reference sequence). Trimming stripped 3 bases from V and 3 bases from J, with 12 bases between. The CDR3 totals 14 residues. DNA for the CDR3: TGTGCCAGTAGTATCGGCAGGGGAGACTACGAGCAGTACTTC. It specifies CASSIGRGDYEQYF.

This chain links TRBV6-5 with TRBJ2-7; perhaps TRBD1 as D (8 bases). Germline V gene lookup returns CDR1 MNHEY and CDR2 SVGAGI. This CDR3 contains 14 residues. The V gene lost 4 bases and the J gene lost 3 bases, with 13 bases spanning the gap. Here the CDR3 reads CASSLDRDYYEQYF. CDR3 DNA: TGTGCCAGCAGTTTGGACAGGGACTACTACGAGCAGTACTTC.

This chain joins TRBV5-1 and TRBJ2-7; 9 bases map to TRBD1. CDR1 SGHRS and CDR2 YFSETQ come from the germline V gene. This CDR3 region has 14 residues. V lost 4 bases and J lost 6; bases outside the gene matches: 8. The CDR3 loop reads CASSITGTGTEQYF. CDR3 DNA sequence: TGCGCCAGCAGCATAACCGGGACAGGGACCGAGCAGTACTTC.

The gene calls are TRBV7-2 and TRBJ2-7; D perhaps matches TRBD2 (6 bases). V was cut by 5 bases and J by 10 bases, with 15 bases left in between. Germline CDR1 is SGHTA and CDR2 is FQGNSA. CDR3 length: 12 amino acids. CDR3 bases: TGTGCCAGCAGCCCCGGGACTCCGCAACAGTACTTC. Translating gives CASSPGTPQQYF.

CDR3 residues: CASSTVDRGDNSPLHF. The CDR3 DNA reads TGTGCCAGCAGCACCGTCGACAGGGGGGATAATTCACCCCTCCACTTT. The chain uses TRBV21-1 and TRBJ1-6; TRBD1, the D gene given by the table, was not confirmed from the DNA. TRBV21-1 is tagged as a pseudogene. This CDR3 region has 16 residues.

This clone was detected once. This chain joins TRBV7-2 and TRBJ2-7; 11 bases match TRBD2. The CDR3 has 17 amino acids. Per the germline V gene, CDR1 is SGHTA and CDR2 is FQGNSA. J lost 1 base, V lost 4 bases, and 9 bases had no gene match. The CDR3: CASSSEIAGGGSYEQYF. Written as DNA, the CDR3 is TGTGCCAGCAGCTCTGAGATAGCGGGAGGGGGGTCCTACGAGCAGTACTTC.

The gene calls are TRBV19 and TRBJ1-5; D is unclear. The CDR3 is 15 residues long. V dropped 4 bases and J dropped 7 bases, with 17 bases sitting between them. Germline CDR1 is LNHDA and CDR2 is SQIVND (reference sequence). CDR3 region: CASSTLSGLRQPQHF. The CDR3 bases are TGTGCCAGTAGTACCCTGAGCGGACTACGGCAGCCCCAGCATTTT.

In DNA, the CDR3 is TGTGCCAGCAGTTACTCAGGGGGAGGCAATCAGCCCCAGCATTTT. Its translation is CASSYSGGGNQPQHF. The chain combines TRBV6-6 with TRBJ1-5; weak D call: TRBD1 (6 bases). V was trimmed by 0 bases and J by 2 bases, leaving 8 bases between them. This CDR3 is 15 amino acids long. Germline V gene lookup returns CDR1 MNHNY and CDR2 SVGAGI (reference sequence).

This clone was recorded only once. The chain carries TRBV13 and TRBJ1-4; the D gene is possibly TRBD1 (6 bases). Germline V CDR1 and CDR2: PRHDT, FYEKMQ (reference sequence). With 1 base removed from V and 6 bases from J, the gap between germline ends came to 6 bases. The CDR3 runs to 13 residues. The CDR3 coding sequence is TGTGCCAGCAGCTTAGAGGGGGATGAAAAACTGTTTTTT. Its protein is CASSLEGDEKLFF.

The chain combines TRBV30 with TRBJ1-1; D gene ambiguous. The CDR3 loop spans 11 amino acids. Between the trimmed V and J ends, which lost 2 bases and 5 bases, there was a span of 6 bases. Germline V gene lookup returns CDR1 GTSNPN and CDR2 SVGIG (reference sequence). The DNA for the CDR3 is TGTGCCTGGAGTCCCCAGACTGAAGCTTTCTTT. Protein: CAWSPQTEAFF.

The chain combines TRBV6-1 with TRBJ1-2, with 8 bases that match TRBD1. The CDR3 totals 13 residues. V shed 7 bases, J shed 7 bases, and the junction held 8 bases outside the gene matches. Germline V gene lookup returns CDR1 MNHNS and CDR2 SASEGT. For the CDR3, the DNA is TGTGCCAGCATTTCGGACAGGGTGGGTGGCTACACCTTC. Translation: CASISDRVGGYTF.

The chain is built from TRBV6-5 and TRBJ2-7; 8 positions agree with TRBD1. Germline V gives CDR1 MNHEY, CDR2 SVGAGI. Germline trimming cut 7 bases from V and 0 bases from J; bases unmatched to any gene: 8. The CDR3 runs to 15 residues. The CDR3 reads CASISGGTGSYEQYF. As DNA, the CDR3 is TGTGCCAGCATCAGTGGCGGGACAGGCTCCTACGAGCAGTACTTC.